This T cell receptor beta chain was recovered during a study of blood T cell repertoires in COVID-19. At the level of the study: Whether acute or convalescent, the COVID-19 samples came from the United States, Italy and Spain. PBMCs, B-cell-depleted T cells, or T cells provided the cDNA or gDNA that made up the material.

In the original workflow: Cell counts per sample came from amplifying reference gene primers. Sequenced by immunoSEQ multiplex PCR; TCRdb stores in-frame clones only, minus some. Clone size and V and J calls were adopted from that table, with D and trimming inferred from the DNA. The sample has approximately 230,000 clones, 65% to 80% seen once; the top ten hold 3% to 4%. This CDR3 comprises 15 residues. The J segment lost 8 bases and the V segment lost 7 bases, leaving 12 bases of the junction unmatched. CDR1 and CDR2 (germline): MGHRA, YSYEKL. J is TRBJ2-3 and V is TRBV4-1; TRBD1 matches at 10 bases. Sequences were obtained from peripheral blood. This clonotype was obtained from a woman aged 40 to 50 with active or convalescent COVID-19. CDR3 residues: CASTEGQGWWGTQYF. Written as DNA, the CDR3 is TGCGCCAGCACCGAGGGACAGGGGTGGTGGGGTACGCAGTATTTT.